Listed here are 18 T cell receptor beta chains from one sample, sequenced in a study of PD-1 blockade in classical Hodgkin lymphoma. The repertoire was sequenced with immunoSEQ multiplex PCR; TCRdb's copy has only in-frame clones and lacks some. The table includes some 31,000 clones, under 75% detected once. All trial patients relapsed after autologous stem cell transplantation. The starting material was peripheral blood mononuclear cells (PBMCs), obtained before the second cycle of nivolumab. These TCRs come from a human donor with classical Hodgkin lymphoma.

This clone turned up a few times. The gene calls are TRBV7-9 and TRBJ1-1; D is possibly TRBD1 (6 bases). V lost 11 bases, J lost 0 bases, and 16 bases lay in between. Per germline, CDR1 SEHNR and CDR2 FQNEAQ (reference sequence). The CDR3 loop spans 14 amino acids. The CDR3 nucleotides read TGTGCCTACGGTACCGGGGGCTTGAACACTGAAGCTTTCTTT. Translating gives CAYGTGGLNTEAFF.

This chain connects TRBV4-2 to TRBJ1-5; D gene unclear. Trimming shortened V by 0 bases and J by 5 bases, and 8 bases separated the two germline ends. CDR3 length: 14 amino acids. Per germline, CDR1 LGHNA and CDR2 YNFKEQ. This CDR3 is CASSQEMTDQPQHF. For the CDR3, the DNA is TGTGCCAGCAGCCAAGAAATGACGGATCAGCCCCAGCATTTT.

The genes are TRBV7-2 and TRBJ1-1, with D hard to call. The CDR3 is made up of 13 amino acids. The V gene's germline CDR1 is SGHTA and CDR2 FQGNSA. Trimming took off 1 base at V and 1 base at J, with 4 bases between the two ends. The CDR3 protein is CASSLVRNTEAFF. CDR3 sequence (DNA): TGTGCCAGCAGCTTAGTCAGGAACACTGAAGCTTTCTTT.

CDR3 DNA: TGTGCCAGCAGCTTAGATTCAGCTGGCTACACCTTC. Protein sequence: CASSLDSAGYTF. This chain joins TRBV7-8 and TRBJ1-2; no reliable D call. The CDR3 runs 12 residues. Germline V CDR1 and CDR2: SGHVS, FQNEAQ. V dropped 1 base and J dropped 7 bases, with 7 bases sitting between them.

The chain uses TRBV10-3 and TRBJ2-1, with D tentatively TRBD2 (6 bases). This CDR3 is 17 amino acids long. V lost 0 bases, J lost 7 bases, and 19 bases lay in between. Germline CDR1 reads ENHRY; CDR2 reads SYGVKD. CDR3: CAISESRRGGALNEQFF. DNA for the CDR3: TGTGCCATCAGTGAGTCGAGGAGGGGCGGGGCTTTGAATGAGCAGTTCTTC.

This chain links TRBV6-5 with TRBJ1-6, with 7 positions matching TRBD1. This CDR3 region has 16 residues. V was clipped by 2 bases and J by 7 bases; unmatched bases: 8. Germline-derived CDR1 and CDR2 are MNHEY and SVGAGI. CDR3 coding DNA: TGTGCCAGCAGTTACCCTAAGACAGGGTTGAATTCACCCCTCCACTTT. Its protein product is CASSYPKTGLNSPLHF.

The chain joins TRBV28 to TRBJ2-3, with TRBD1 matching over 12 bases. Germline V gene lookup returns CDR1 MDHEN and CDR2 SYDVKM. With V trimmed by 5 bases and J by 5 bases, 8 bases remained unmatched. CDR3 length: 16 amino acids. In DNA, the CDR3 is TGTGCCAGCAGTACGACCGGGACAGGGGGCAGAGATACGCAGTATTTT. Translation: CASSTTGTGGRDTQYF.

This chain uses TRBV6-6 with TRBJ2-7, with 9 bases aligning to TRBD1. The J segment lost 7 bases and the V segment lost 0 bases, leaving 1 base of the junction unmatched. Germline CDR1 is MNHNY and CDR2 is SVGAGI (reference sequence). CDR3 size: 13 residues. Here the CDR3 reads CASSYSDRGEQYF. CDR3 in DNA: TGTGCCAGCAGTTACTCGGACAGGGGTGAGCAGTACTTC.

This chain uses TRBV15 with TRBJ1-6; D remains unclear. CDR3 length: 17 residues. The V and J ends lost 1 base and 0 bases respectively, with 10 bases between them. CDR1 and CDR2 (germline): LNHNV, YYDKDF (reference sequence). CDR3 residues: CATSRGGQSSYNSPLHF. The CDR3 DNA sequence: TGTGCCACCAGCAGAGGCGGCCAGAGCTCCTATAATTCACCCCTCCACTTT.

The chain combines TRBV11-2 with TRBJ2-6; D is perhaps TRBD1 (5 bases). CDR1 is SGHAT and CDR2 is FQNNGV in the germline V gene. This CDR3 has 16 amino acids. Trimming stripped 1 base from V and 0 bases from J, with 7 bases between. The CDR3 sequence: CASSLGQLSGANVLTF. CDR3 nucleotides: TGTGCCAGCAGCTTAGGACAGCTCTCTGGGGCCAACGTCCTGACTTTC.

The chain joins TRBV27 to TRBJ1-2; no clear D gene. Trimming removed 3 bases from V and 1 base from J, with 6 bases in between. The CDR3 is made up of 13 amino acids. In germline, CDR1 is MNHEY, CDR2 SMNVEV (reference sequence). The CDR3 DNA reads TGTGCCAGCAGTTTTCGGGGTAACTATGGCTACACCTTC. Protein product: CASSFRGNYGYTF.

In regard to this clone: Distinct nucleotide sequences in the sample also encode this CDR3. This chain uses TRBV5-1 with TRBJ1-2; the D is unclear. The CDR3 has 14 residues. Germline V lookup: CDR1 SGHRS, CDR2 YFSETQ. Trimming took off 0 bases at V and 0 bases at J, with 6 bases between the two ends. CDR3 nucleotide sequence: TGCGCCAGCAGCTTGGAGTCACCTAACTATGGCTACACCTTC. As protein: CASSLESPNYGYTF.

This chain uses TRBV6-5 with TRBJ1-2; D is ambiguous. Germline CDR1 is MNHEY and CDR2 is SVGAGI. Between the trimmed V and J ends, which lost 6 bases and 0 bases, there was a span of 8 bases. The CDR3 contains 13 residues. This chain's CDR3 is CASRQQTNYGYTF. The DNA of the CDR3 is TGTGCCAGCAGACAGCAAACTAACTATGGCTACACCTTC.

The J gene is TRBJ1-1, the V gene TRBV5-4, with TRBD1 identical over 9 bases. With V trimmed by 3 bases and J by 8 bases, 5 bases remained unmatched. There are 13 residues in the CDR3. Germline V CDR1 and CDR2: SGHNT, YYREEE (reference sequence). The CDR3 bases are TGTGCCAGCAGCTGGGACAGGGAGGGAGAAGCTTTCTTT. Translating gives CASSWDREGEAFF. Using reference TRBV5-4 and TRBJ1-1 for the parts outside the CDR3, the full variable domain is ETGVTQSPTHLIKTRGQQVTLRCSSQSGHNTVSWYQQALGQGPQFIFQYYREEENGRGNFPPRFSGLQFPNYSSELNVNALELDDSALYLCASSWDREGEAFFGQGTRLTVV.

The J gene is TRBJ1-2, the V gene TRBV7-8; D remains ambiguous. The V and J ends lost 6 bases and 8 bases respectively, with 22 bases between them. Germline CDR1 SGHVS, CDR2 FQNEAQ. The CDR3 has 15 residues. For the CDR3, the DNA is TGTGCCAGCAGACAAATAGACGATAACCGAGAGGGCTACACCTTC. Translation gives CASRQIDDNREGYTF.

The chain links TRBV4-2 to TRBJ2-3; 9 nucleotides line up with TRBD1. The trim removed 6 bases at V and 3 bases at J, leaving 7 bases unmatched. The CDR3 totals 15 residues. CDR1 LGHNA and CDR2 YNFKEQ come from the germline V gene. The CDR3 sequence: CASSWDREGTDTQYF. The CDR3 region has the DNA TGTGCCAGCAGTTGGGACAGGGAGGGTACAGATACGCAGTATTTT.

By sample share, this clone is medium-sized (0.01 to 0.1%). The V gene is TRBV5-1, the J gene TRBJ1-5; 9 bases are shared with TRBD1. The CDR3 consists of 15 residues. J was trimmed by 7 bases and V by 1 base; bases with no gene match: 6. The germline V gene has CDR1 SGHRS and CDR2 YFSETQ. CDR3 protein: CASSLSTGGGQPQHF. The CDR3 bases are TGCGCCAGCAGCTTGAGTACAGGGGGCGGACAGCCCCAGCATTTT.

V gene TRBV7-2 combines with J gene TRBJ2-7; 12 bases line up with TRBD1. V lost 3 bases, J lost 6 bases, and 9 bases stayed unmatched. CDR3 length equals 16 residues. CDR1 and CDR2 (germline): SGHTA, FQGNSA. DNA for the CDR3: TGTGCCAGCAGCTTCTCCGGGGGACAGGGGGCCTCCGAGCAGTACTTC. As protein: CASSFSGGQGASEQYF.